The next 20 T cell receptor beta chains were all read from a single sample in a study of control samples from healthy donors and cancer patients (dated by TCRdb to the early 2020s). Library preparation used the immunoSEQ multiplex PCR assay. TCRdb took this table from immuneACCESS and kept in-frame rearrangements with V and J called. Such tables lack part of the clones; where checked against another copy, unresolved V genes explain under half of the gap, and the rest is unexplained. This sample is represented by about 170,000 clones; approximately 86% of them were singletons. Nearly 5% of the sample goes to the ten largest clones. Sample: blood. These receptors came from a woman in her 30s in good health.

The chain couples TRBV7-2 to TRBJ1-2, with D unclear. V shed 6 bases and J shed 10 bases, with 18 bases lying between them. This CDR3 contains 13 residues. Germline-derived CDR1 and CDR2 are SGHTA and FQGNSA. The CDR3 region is CASRLGGGATYTF. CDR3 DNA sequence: TGTGCCAGCAGACTAGGAGGCGGAGCGACCTACACCTTC.

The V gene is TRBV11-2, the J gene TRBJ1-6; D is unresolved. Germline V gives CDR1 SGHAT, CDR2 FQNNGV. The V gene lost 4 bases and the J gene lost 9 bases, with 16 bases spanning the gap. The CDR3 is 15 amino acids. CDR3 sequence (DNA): TGTGCCAGCAGCTCTCTAACAAGGGCTAGTTCACCCCTCCACTTT. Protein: CASSSLTRASSPLHF. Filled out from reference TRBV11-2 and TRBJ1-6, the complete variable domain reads EAGVAQSPRYKIIEKRQSVAFWCNPISGHATLYWYQQILGQGPKLLIQFQNNGVVDDSQLPKDRFSAERLKGVDSTLKIQPAKLEDSAVYLCASSSLTRASSPLHFGNGTRLTVT.

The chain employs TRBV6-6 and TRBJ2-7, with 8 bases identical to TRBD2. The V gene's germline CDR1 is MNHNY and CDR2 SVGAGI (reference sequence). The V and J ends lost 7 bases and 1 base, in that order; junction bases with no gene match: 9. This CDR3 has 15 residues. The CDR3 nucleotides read TGTGCCAGCACCCCGGGGGGGGCTCGGTCCTACGAGCAGTACTTC. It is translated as CASTPGGARSYEQYF.

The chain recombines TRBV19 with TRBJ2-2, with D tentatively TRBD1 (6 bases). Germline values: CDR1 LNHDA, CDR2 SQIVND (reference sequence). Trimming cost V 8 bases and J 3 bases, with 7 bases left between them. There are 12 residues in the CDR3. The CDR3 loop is CASQGYTGELFF. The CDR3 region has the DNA TGTGCCAGTCAGGGGTACACCGGGGAGCTGTTTTTT.

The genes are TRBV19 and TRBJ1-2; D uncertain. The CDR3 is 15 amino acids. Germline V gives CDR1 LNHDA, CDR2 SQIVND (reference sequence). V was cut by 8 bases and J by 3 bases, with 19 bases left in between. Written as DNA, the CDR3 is TGTGCCAGTTCCTTCTGGGTAAATGGGGACTATGGCTACACCTTC. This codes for CASSFWVNGDYGYTF.

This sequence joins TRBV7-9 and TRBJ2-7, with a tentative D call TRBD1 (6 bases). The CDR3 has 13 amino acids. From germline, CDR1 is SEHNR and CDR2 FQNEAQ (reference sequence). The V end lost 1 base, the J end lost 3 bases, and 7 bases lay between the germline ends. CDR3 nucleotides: TGTGCCAGCAGCTTAGGGGACAACTACGAGCAGTACGTC. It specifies CASSLGDNYEQYV.

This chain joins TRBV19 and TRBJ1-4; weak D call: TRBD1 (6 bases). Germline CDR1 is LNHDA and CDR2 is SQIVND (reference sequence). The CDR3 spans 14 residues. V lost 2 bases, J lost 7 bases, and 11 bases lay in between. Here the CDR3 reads CASSIQGKSEKLFF. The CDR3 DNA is TGTGCCAGTAGTATACAGGGGAAGAGTGAAAAACTGTTTTTT.

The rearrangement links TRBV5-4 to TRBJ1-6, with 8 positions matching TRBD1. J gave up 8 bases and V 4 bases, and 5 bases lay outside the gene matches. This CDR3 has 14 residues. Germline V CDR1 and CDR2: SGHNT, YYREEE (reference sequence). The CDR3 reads CASSPGTGDSPLHF. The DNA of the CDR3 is TGTGCCAGCAGCCCCGGGACAGGTGATTCACCCCTCCACTTT.

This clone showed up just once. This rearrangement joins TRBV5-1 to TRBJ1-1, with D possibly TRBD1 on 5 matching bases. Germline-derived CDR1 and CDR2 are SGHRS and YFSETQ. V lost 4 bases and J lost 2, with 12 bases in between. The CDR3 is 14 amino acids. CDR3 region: CASSPGQENTEAFF. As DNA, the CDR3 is TGCGCCAGCAGCCCTGGACAAGAAAACACTGAAGCTTTCTTT.

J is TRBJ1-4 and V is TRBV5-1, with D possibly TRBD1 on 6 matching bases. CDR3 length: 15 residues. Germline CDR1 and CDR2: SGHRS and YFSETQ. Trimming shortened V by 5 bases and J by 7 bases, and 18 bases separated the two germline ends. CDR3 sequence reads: CASSGMFGGREKLFF. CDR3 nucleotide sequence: TGCGCCAGCAGTGGTATGTTCGGGGGGCGTGAAAAACTGTTTTTT.

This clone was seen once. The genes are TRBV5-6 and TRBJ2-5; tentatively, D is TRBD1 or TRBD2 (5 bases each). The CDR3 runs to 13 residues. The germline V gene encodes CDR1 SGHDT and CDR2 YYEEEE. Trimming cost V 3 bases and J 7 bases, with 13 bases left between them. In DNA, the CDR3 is TGTGCCAGCAGCTCGGCCAGGGACGGGACCCAGTACTTC. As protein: CASSSARDGTQYF.

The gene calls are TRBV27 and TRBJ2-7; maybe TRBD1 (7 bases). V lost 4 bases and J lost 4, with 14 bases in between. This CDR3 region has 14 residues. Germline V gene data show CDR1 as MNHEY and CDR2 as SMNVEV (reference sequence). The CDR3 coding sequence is TGTGCCAGCAGTTCAGGGGGGAGTCGTTACGAGCAGTACTTC. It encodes CASSSGGSRYEQYF.

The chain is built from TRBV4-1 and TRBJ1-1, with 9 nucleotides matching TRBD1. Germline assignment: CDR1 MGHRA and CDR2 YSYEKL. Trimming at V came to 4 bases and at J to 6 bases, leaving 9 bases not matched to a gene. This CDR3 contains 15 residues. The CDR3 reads CASSRRTGEGAEAFF. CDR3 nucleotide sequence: TGCGCCAGCAGCCGCCGGACAGGGGAAGGGGCTGAAGCTTTCTTT.

The CDR3 sequence: CASSRGDRDGYTF. The CDR3 DNA reads as TGTGCCAGTAGTAGGGGGGACAGGGACGGCTACACCTTC. The chain joins TRBV19 to TRBJ1-2; 9 nucleotides line up with TRBD1. Germline V gene data show CDR1 as LNHDA and CDR2 as SQIVND (reference sequence). V lost 4 bases and J lost 8; bases outside the gene matches: 5. The CDR3 runs 13 residues.

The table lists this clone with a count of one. The CDR3 sequence is CASSFSSGRAGEQFF. In nucleotides, the CDR3 is TGTGCCAGCAGCTTTTCTAGCGGGAGGGCCGGAGAGCAGTTCTTC. The rearrangement joins TRBV7-2 to TRBJ2-1, with TRBD2 matching 12 bases. The CDR3 contains 15 residues. Germline CDR1 is SGHTA and CDR2 is FQGNSA. Trimming cost V 3 bases and J 10 bases; bases outside gene matches: 7.

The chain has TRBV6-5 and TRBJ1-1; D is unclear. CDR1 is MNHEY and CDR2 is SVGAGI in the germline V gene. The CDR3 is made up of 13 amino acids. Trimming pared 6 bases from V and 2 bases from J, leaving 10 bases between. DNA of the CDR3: TGTGCCAGCAGCTCATACAGAAACACTGAAGCTTTCTTT. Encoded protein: CASSSYRNTEAFF.

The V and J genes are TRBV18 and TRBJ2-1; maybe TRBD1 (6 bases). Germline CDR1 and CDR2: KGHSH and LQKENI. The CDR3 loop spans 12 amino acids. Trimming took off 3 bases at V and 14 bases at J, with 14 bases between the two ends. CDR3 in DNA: TGTGCCAGCTCACCCTCAGGGGTTCAGGAGTTCTTC. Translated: CASSPSGVQEFF.

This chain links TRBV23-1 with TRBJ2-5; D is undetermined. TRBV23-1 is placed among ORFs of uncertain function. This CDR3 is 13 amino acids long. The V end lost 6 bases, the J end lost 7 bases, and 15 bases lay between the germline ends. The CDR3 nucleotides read TGCGCCAGCAGCCGGCCTGTTCGTGGGACCCAGTACTTC. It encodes CASSRPVRGTQYF.

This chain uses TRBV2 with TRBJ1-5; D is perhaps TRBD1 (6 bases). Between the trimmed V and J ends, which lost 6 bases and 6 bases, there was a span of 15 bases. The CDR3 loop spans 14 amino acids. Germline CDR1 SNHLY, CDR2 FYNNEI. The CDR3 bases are TGTGCCAGCAGGACGGACAGCCTAGGTCAGCCCCAGCATTTT. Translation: CASRTDSLGQPQHF.

The CDR3 bases are TGTGCCAGCAGCCAAGTGCTAGCGGGAGGCTGGTTCTTC. Translated, it gives CASSQVLAGGWFF. The chain carries TRBV4-2 and TRBJ2-1; 11 nucleotides align to TRBD2. The CDR3 has 13 amino acids. Germline CDR1 and CDR2: LGHNA and YNFKEQ. Trimming at V came to 1 base and at J to 15 bases, leaving 5 bases not matched to a gene.